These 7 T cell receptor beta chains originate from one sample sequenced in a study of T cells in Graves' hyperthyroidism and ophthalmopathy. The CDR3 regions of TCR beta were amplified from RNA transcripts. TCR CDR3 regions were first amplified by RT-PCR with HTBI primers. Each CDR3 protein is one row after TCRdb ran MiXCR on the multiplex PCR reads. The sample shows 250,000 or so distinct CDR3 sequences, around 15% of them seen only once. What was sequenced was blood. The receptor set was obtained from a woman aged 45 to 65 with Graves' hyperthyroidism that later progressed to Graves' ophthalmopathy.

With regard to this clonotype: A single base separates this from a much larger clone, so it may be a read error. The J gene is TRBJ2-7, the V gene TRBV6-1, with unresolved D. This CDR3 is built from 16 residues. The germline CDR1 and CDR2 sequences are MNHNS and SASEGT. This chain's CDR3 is CASSPFVGYHAYEQCF. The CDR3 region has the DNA TGTGCCAGCAGTCCCTTCGTAGGGTATCATGCCTACGAGCAGTGCTTC.

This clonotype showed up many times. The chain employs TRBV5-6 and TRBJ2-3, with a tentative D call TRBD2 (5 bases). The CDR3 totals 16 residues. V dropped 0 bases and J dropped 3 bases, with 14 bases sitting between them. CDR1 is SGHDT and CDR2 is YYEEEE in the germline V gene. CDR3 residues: CASSLVGRRQTDTQYF. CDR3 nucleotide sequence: TGTGCCAGCAGCTTGGTCGGCAGGAGGCAGACAGATACGCAGTATTTT.

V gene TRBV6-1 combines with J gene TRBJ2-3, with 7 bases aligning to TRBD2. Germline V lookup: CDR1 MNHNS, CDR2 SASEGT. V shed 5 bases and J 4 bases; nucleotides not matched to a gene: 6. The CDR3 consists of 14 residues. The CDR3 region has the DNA TGTGCCAGCAGTTATCGGGAGGCCCCAGATACGCAGTATTTT. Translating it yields CASSYREAPDTQYF.

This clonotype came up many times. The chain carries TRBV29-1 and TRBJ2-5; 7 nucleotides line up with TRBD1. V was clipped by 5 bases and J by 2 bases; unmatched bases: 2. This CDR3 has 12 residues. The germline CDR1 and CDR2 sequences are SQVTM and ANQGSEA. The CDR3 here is CSVRQGQETQYF. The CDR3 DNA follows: TGCAGCGTTAGACAGGGACAAGAGACCCAGTACTTC.

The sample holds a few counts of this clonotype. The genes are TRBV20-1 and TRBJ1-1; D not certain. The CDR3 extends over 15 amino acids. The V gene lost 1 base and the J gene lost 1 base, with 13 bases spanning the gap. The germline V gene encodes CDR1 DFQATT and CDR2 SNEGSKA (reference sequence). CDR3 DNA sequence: TGCAGTGCTAGAGCAGTCGACCGCCGGAACACTGAAGCTTTCTTT. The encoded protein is CSARAVDRRNTEAFF.

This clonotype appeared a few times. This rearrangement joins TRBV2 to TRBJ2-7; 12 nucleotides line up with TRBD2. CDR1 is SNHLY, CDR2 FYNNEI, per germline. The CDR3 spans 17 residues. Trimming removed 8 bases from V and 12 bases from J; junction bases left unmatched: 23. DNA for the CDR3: TGTGCCAGCTGCAAACAACGAGCTAGCGGGGGGGGGTATGTGCGGTACTTC. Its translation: CASCKQRASGGGYVRYF. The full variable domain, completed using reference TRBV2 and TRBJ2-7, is EPEVTQTPSHQVTQMGQEVILRCVPISNHLYFYWYRQILGQKVEFLVSFYNNEISEKSEIFDDQFSVERPDGSNFTLKIRSTKLEDSAMYFCASCKQRASGGGYVRYFGPGTRLTVT.

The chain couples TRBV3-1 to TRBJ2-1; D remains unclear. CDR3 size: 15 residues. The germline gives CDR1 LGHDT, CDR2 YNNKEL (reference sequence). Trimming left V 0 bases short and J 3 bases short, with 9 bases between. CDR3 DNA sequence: TGTGCCAGCAGCCAAGAACCTACTTTCTACAATGAGCAGTTCTTC. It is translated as CASSQEPTFYNEQFF.